This TCR beta chain was captured by sequencing in a study of tumor and adjacent non-tumor tissue in lung cancer. Overall study context: The patients, around 10 men and 5 or 6 women, were about 31 to 85 with stage I to III disease.

Three rounds of nested PCR, following a modified ARM-PCR protocol, produced the TCRbeta library. TCRdb ran MiXCR on the multiplex PCR reads and lists one entry per CDR3 protein. The sample contains about 90,000 distinct CDR3 sequences, around three quarters of which appear only once. On this clonotype: Germline and junction disagree at one end, which may indicate a read error.

No cell sorting was done before RNA was extracted from the tissue. The normal lung tissue was taken more than 3 cm from the tumor edge. This sequence was found in a woman aged 45-65 years with non-small cell lung cancer. Sequences were obtained from distant non-tumor lung tissue.

CDR3 sequence reads: CPSSLGSGEEQFF. CDR3 in DNA: TGTCCCAGCAGCCTAGGGTCCGGGGAAGAGCAGTTCTTC. The chain joins TRBV12-3 or TRBV12-4 to TRBJ2-1; tentative D call: TRBD2 (5 bases). There are 13 residues in the CDR3.